Shown below are 23 T cell receptor beta chains from a single sample sequenced in a study of blood T cell repertoires in COVID-19. The table came from immunoSEQ multiplex PCR; TCRdb's copy has only in-frame clones and leaves some out. This sample carries some 150,000 clones, under 85% of them seen once, and the ten largest clones take roughly 1.5%. The sequenced sample was peripheral blood. Every receptor here comes from a human donor in a cohort sampled during active COVID-19.

The count of this clone is one. The chain couples TRBV6-1 to TRBJ1-4, with a tentative D call TRBD1 (6 bases). Germline V CDR1 and CDR2: MNHNS, SASEGT. Between the trimmed V and J ends, which lost 3 bases and 0 bases, there was a span of 14 bases. This CDR3 spans 17 amino acids. The CDR3 nucleotides read TGTGCCAGCAGTGATAAGACCAGGGGCGCAACTAATGAAAAACTGTTTTTT. Protein sequence: CASSDKTRGATNEKLFF.

The chain carries TRBV7-3 and TRBJ2-1, with unresolved D. Germline-derived CDR1 and CDR2 are SGHTA and FQGTGA. The V and J ends lost 3 bases and 0 bases respectively, with 9 bases between them. This CDR3 comprises 15 residues. CDR3 loop: CASSFSTSSYNEQFF. The DNA of the CDR3 is TGTGCCAGCAGCTTCTCCACAAGCTCCTACAATGAGCAGTTCTTC. The whole variable domain, filled in from reference TRBV7-3 and TRBJ2-1, reads GAGVSQTPSNKVTEKGKYVELRCDPISGHTALYWYRQSLGQGPEFLIYFQGTGAADDSGLPNDRFFAVRPEGSVSTLKIQRTERGDSAVYLCASSFSTSSYNEQFFGPGTRLTVL.

This clone was observed a few times. The V and J genes are TRBV5-1 and TRBJ1-3; D uncertain. The CDR3 is 14 amino acids. The germline V gene has CDR1 SGHRS and CDR2 YFSETQ. Trimming removed 0 bases at V and 6 bases at J, with 10 bases between. CDR3 region: CASSLVLGENTIYF. DNA for the CDR3: TGCGCCAGCAGCTTGGTCTTGGGCGAAAACACCATATATTTT.

This clone was recorded only once. The chain links TRBV7-2 to TRBJ1-3, with D uncertain. Germline assignment: CDR1 SGHTA and CDR2 FQGNSA. The V gene lost 2 bases and the J gene lost 0 bases, with 5 bases spanning the gap. CDR3 size: 14 residues. CDR3 in DNA: TGTGCCAGCAGCTTAACGGGCTCTGGAAACACCATATATTTT. Translating gives CASSLTGSGNTIYF.

This chain connects TRBV5-1 to TRBJ2-3, with 7 bases fitting TRBD2. CDR1 and CDR2 (germline): SGHRS, YFSETQ. The CDR3 is 15 amino acids. Trimming took 2 bases from V and 2 from J; bases not matched to a gene: 5. CDR3 sequence: CASSFAAGDTDTQYF. CDR3 sequence (DNA): TGCGCCAGCAGCTTCGCGGCGGGAGACACAGATACGCAGTATTTT.

The J gene is TRBJ1-1, the V gene TRBV19; D might be TRBD1 (6 bases). This CDR3 comprises 14 residues. CDR1 LNHDA and CDR2 SQIVND come from the germline V gene (reference sequence). V lost 4 bases and J 2 bases, leaving 11 bases between the germline ends. DNA for the CDR3: TGTGCCAGTAGTAGGGGACACCTAAACACTGAAGCTTTCTTT. Its translation is CASSRGHLNTEAFF.

The chain uses TRBV9 and TRBJ1-6; TRBD1 aligns across 9 bases. CDR3 size: 17 residues. The trim removed 3 bases at V and 8 bases at J, leaving 12 bases unmatched. Germline CDR1 SGDLS, CDR2 YYNGEE. The CDR3 sequence is CASSERASGTGYSPLHF. The DNA for the CDR3 is TGTGCCAGCAGCGAGAGGGCTTCCGGGACAGGGTATTCACCCCTCCACTTT.

The rearrangement joins TRBV6-5 to TRBJ2-7, with 7 bases identical to TRBD1. Trimming at V came to 4 bases and at J to 1 base, leaving 7 bases not matched to a gene. Germline values: CDR1 MNHEY, CDR2 SVGAGI. The CDR3 is made up of 15 amino acids. In DNA form, the CDR3 reads TGTGCCAGCAGTTCCCTAGCAGGGGGATCCTACGAGCAGTACTTC. This codes for CASSSLAGGSYEQYF.

This clone was detected only a few times. This sequence joins TRBV5-1 and TRBJ1-1; unclear D gene. This CDR3 has 15 amino acids. Trimming removed 0 bases from V and 0 bases from J, with 9 bases in between. The germline gives CDR1 SGHRS, CDR2 YFSETQ. The CDR3 DNA sequence: TGCGCCAGCAGCTTGGGGGCACTTATGAACACTGAAGCTTTCTTT. Its translation: CASSLGALMNTEAFF.

The chain uses TRBV3-1 (or the pseudogene TRBV3-2) and TRBJ2-1, with TRBD2 identical over 11 bases. Germline CDR1 reads LGHDT; CDR2 reads YNNKEL (reference sequence). Trimming took 6 bases from V and 9 from J; bases not matched to a gene: 7. The CDR3 length is 14 residues. CDR3 sequence reads: CASRQLAGDGEQFF. The DNA for the CDR3 is TGTGCCAGCAGGCAACTAGCGGGAGATGGTGAGCAGTTCTTC.

The V and J genes are TRBV24-1 and TRBJ2-5; 10 nucleotides line up with TRBD1. The V segment lost 0 bases and the J segment 2 bases; nucleotides outside the gene matches: 5. The CDR3 totals 17 residues. Germline CDR1 is KGHDR and CDR2 is SFDVKD. For the CDR3, the DNA is TGTGCCACCAGTGATTTGGGGGACAGGGGAGGTCAAGAGACCCAGTACTTC. It yields the protein CATSDLGDRGGQETQYF.

V gene TRBV28 combines with J gene TRBJ1-2; TRBD1 is a possible D gene (6 bases). V lost 2 bases and J lost 5, with 18 bases in between. CDR1 MDHEN and CDR2 SYDVKM come from the germline V gene. CDR3 size: 16 residues. DNA for the CDR3: TGTGCCAGCAGTTTAGGAGGCCGGGACAAAATGTATGGCTACACCTTC. Protein product: CASSLGGRDKMYGYTF.

The table lists this clone with a count of one. CDR3: CASSPRVSDEQYF. The CDR3 nucleotides are TGTGCCAGCAGCCCCCGTGTCTCGGACGAGCAGTACTTC. The gene calls are TRBV7-2 and TRBJ2-7; D is ambiguous. The CDR3 has 13 residues. V lost 5 bases and J lost 5, with 13 bases in between. The V gene's germline CDR1 is SGHTA and CDR2 FQGNSA.

This chain joins TRBV6-5 and TRBJ2-7; 10 bases fit TRBD1. The J segment lost 6 bases and the V segment lost 8 bases, leaving 4 bases of the junction unmatched. Germline V gene data show CDR1 as MNHEY and CDR2 as SVGAGI. CDR3 length: 12 residues. The CDR3 DNA is TGTGCCAGCCAGACAGGGGGCCGCGAGCAGTACTTC. Translation: CASQTGGREQYF.

The rearrangement joins TRBV6-2 or TRBV6-3 to TRBJ1-1; D gene ambiguous. Germline assignment: CDR1 MNHEY and CDR2 SVGEGT. Trimming left V 2 bases short and J 8 bases short, with 9 bases between. The CDR3 extends over 12 amino acids. CDR3 in amino acids: CASSYPLREAFF. The DNA for the CDR3 is TGTGCCAGCAGTTACCCCCTCAGGGAAGCTTTCTTT.

This chain joins TRBV7-2 and TRBJ1-1, with unresolved D. Per the germline V gene, CDR1 is SGHTA and CDR2 is FQGNSA. The CDR3 loop spans 14 amino acids. V shed 5 bases and J shed 6 bases, with 16 bases lying between them. The CDR3: CASSPLRGRSEAFF. The CDR3 nucleotides are TGTGCCAGCAGCCCCTTGCGGGGTCGCTCTGAAGCTTTCTTT.

The chain is built from TRBV10-3 and TRBJ2-1; 9 nucleotides agree with TRBD2. Germline V gene lookup returns CDR1 ENHRY and CDR2 SYGVKD. The J segment lost 5 bases and the V segment lost 4 bases, leaving 12 bases of the junction unmatched. This CDR3 region has 17 residues. The CDR3, as DNA: TGTGCCATCAGTGGATCTCCCAGCGGGAGGAAAGACAATGAGCAGTTCTTC. Residues: CAISGSPSGRKDNEQFF.

The genes are TRBV7-9 and TRBJ2-2, with 13 positions matching TRBD2. Germline values: CDR1 SEHNR, CDR2 FQNEAQ (reference sequence). The CDR3 loop spans 17 amino acids. The J segment lost 2 bases and the V segment lost 5 bases, leaving 5 bases of the junction unmatched. The CDR3 region is CASSPLAGGPNTGELFF. CDR3 DNA: TGTGCCAGCAGCCCACTAGCGGGAGGGCCCAACACCGGGGAGCTGTTTTTT.

The V call is TRBV4-1, the J call TRBJ2-1, with TRBD1 as a possible D gene (6 bases). The CDR3 covers 15 residues. The germline CDR1 and CDR2 sequences are MGHRA and YSYEKL. The V end was cut by 2 bases, the J end by 4 bases, with 12 bases between. CDR3 loop: CASSQFSGAYNEQFF. The CDR3 region has the DNA TGCGCCAGCAGCCAATTTTCAGGGGCTTACAATGAGCAGTTCTTC.

CDR3 protein: CASLMTGAGNTIYF. For the CDR3, the DNA is TGTGCCAGCCTGATGACAGGGGCTGGAAACACCATATATTTT. The chain employs TRBV19 and TRBJ1-3, with TRBD1 identical over 8 bases. The CDR3 runs 14 residues. Germline V gene lookup returns CDR1 LNHDA and CDR2 SQIVND (reference sequence). V shed 9 bases and J 2 bases; nucleotides not matched to a gene: 6.

The rearrangement joins TRBV3-1 (or the pseudogene TRBV3-2) to TRBJ2-4, with D possibly being TRBD1 (6 bases). With 8 bases removed from V and 7 bases from J, the gap between germline ends came to 15 bases. CDR3 length: 13 amino acids. Per germline, CDR1 LGHDT and CDR2 YNNKEL (reference sequence). The CDR3 DNA reads TGTGCCAGCCAGGGGATCACGGCTAACATTCAGTACTTC. It encodes CASQGITANIQYF.

This clone was counted only a few times. This chain joins TRBV4-1 and TRBJ1-5, with D possibly matching TRBD1 (6 bases). Germline V lookup: CDR1 MGHRA, CDR2 YSYEKL. The CDR3 extends over 19 amino acids. V dropped 4 bases and J dropped 1 base, with 23 bases sitting between them. As DNA, the CDR3 is TGCGCCAGCAGCCCCCGGGACACTACCAACCAAGGGAGCAATCAGCCCCAGCATTTT. This encodes CASSPRDTTNQGSNQPQHF.

The rearrangement joins TRBV5-1 to TRBJ1-2; maybe TRBD1 (6 bases). There are 15 residues in the CDR3. Germline CDR1 reads SGHRS; CDR2 reads YFSETQ. V was trimmed by 4 bases and J by 3 bases, leaving 16 bases between them. The CDR3: CASSPNPRGHYGYTF. The CDR3 DNA reads as TGCGCCAGCAGCCCTAATCCCAGGGGACACTATGGCTACACCTTC.